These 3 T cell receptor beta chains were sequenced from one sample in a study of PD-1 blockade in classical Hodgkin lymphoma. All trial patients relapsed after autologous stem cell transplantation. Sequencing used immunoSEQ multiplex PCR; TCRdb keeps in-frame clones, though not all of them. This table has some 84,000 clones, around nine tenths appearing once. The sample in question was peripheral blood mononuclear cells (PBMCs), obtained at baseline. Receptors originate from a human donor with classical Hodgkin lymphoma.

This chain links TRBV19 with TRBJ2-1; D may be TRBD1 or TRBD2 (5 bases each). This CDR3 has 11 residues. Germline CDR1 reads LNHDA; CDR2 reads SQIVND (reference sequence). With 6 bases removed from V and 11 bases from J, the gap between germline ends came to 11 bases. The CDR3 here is CASSATGQQFF. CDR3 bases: TGTGCCAGTAGCGCGACGGGACAGCAGTTCTTC.

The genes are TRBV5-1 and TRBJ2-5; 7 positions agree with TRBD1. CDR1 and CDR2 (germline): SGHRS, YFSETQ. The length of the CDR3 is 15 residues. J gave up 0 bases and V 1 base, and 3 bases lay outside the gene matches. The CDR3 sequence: CASSLSTGDQETQYF. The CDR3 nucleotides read TGCGCCAGCAGCTTGTCAACAGGGGACCAAGAGACCCAGTACTTC.

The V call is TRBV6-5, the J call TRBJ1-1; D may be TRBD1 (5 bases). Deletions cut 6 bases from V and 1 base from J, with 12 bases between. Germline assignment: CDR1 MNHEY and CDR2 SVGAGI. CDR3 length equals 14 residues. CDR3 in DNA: TGTGCCAGCAGCCAGCGGGGGGGGAACACTGAAGCTTTCTTT. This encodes CASSQRGGNTEAFF.